This entry lists 17 T cell receptor beta chains sequenced from one sample in a study of regulatory T cells in long-lasting Graves disease. HTBI primers from iRepertoire and Arm-PCR of CDR3 regions yielded the TCR beta libraries. TCRdb re-called the multiplex PCR reads through MiXCR, storing one row per CDR3 protein. The table includes 440,000 or so distinct CDR3 sequences, more than 12% detected once. The time point: newly diagnosed GD, antithyroid drugs for less than 3 months. Researchers made the TCR library from RNA that was extracted from PBMCs. The same sample was also studied in work on T cells in Graves' hyperthyroidism and ophthalmopathy.

The input for sequencing was peripheral blood mononuclear cells (PBMCs), taken at new diagnosis, from a patient treated with antithyroid drugs. The source of these receptors is a woman under 40 with Graves disease.

This clonotype was observed many times. The gene calls are TRBV29-1 and TRBJ2-7; D call uncertain. The CDR3 runs 13 residues. Trimming took 6 bases from V and 2 from J, leaving 14 bases between them. Per the germline V gene, CDR1 is SQVTM and CDR2 is ANQGSEA. CDR3 sequence reads: CSVMDPVTYEQYF. DNA for the CDR3: TGCAGCGTGATGGACCCTGTCACCTACGAGCAGTACTTC.

The genes are TRBV28 and TRBJ1-4; no clear D gene. Trimming left V 6 bases short and J 6 bases short, with 11 bases between. The CDR3 spans 13 residues. The germline gives CDR1 MDHEN, CDR2 SYDVKM. As DNA, the CDR3 is TGTGCCAGCAGCGAGGGCCTCGATGAAAAACTGTTTTTT. Translating gives CASSEGLDEKLFF.

This clonotype was observed at least ten times. The chain recombines TRBV18 with TRBJ2-1, with D tentatively TRBD2 (6 bases). The V end was cut by 7 bases, the J end by 5 bases, with 6 bases between. Germline loops: CDR1 KGHSH, CDR2 LQKENI. The CDR3 loop spans 11 amino acids. The CDR3 DNA is TGTGCCAGCTGGGGGGACAATGAGCAGTTCTTC. Protein: CASWGDNEQFF.

This clonotype has a count of ten or more. The chain is built from TRBV3-1 and TRBJ2-5; 8 nucleotides match TRBD2. V shed 0 bases and J 2 bases; nucleotides not matched to a gene: 8. The CDR3 is made up of 17 amino acids. CDR1 and CDR2 from the germline V gene are LGHDT and YNNKEL (reference sequence). The CDR3 DNA is TGTGCCAGCAGCCAAGACCGAACTAGCGGAAAGCAAGAGACCCAGTACTTC. It translates to CASSQDRTSGKQETQYF.

This clonotype was seen more than once but under ten times. The chain couples TRBV18 to TRBJ2-1; 9 bases map to TRBD1. Germline CDR1 KGHSH, CDR2 LQKENI. With V trimmed by 3 bases and J by 5 bases, 14 bases remained unmatched. The CDR3 spans 18 residues. The CDR3: CASSPSIRSGQGDNEQFF. In nucleotides, the CDR3 is TGTGCCAGCTCACCTTCCATCCGGTCGGGACAGGGAGACAATGAGCAGTTCTTC.

This clonotype was recorded many times. The chain combines TRBV20-1 with TRBJ2-3; D is uncertain. This CDR3 region has 17 residues. Germline loops: CDR1 DFQATT, CDR2 SNEGSKA (reference sequence). The V end was cut by 1 base, the J end by 0 bases, with 17 bases between. CDR3 sequence (DNA): TGCAGTGCTAGAGGGTGGCAGTCTGGCGGAAGCACAGATACGCAGTATTTT. Protein product: CSARGWQSGGSTDTQYF.

The table lists this clonotype with many counts. The V call is TRBV27, the J call TRBJ2-7, with 9 bases lining up with TRBD2. The germline V gene encodes CDR1 MNHEY and CDR2 SMNVEV (reference sequence). Germline trimming cut 6 bases from V and 1 base from J; bases unmatched to any gene: 7. The CDR3 totals 15 residues. The CDR3 reads CASRPASGISYEQYF. The CDR3 nucleotides are TGTGCCAGCAGGCCGGCTAGCGGGATTTCCTACGAGCAGTACTTC.

This clonotype came up many times. The chain employs TRBV11-2 and TRBJ2-1; TRBD2 aligns across 9 bases. Germline V CDR1 and CDR2: SGHAT, FQNNGV. V was clipped by 1 base and J by 4 bases; unmatched bases: 2. The CDR3 loop spans 15 amino acids. The CDR3 sequence is CASSLASGTYNEQFF. The CDR3 DNA sequence: TGTGCCAGCAGCTTAGCTAGCGGGACTTACAATGAGCAGTTCTTC.

Ten or more counts support this clonotype. The chain has TRBV5-6 and TRBJ1-1; D may be TRBD1 (5 bases). CDR1 is SGHDT, CDR2 YYEEEE, per germline. This CDR3 is built from 13 residues. The germline V and J ends were trimmed by 3 bases and 3 bases, with 9 bases remaining between them. In DNA, the CDR3 is TGTGCCAGCAGCTGGGGGACTTACACTGAAGCTTTCTTT. Its protein product is CASSWGTYTEAFF.

In this sample, this clonotype turned up many times. The rearrangement links TRBV20-1 to TRBJ2-1, with TRBD2 as a possible D gene (5 bases). CDR1 DFQATT and CDR2 SNEGSKA come from the germline V gene (reference sequence). The CDR3 is 13 amino acids. With 2 bases removed from V and 4 bases from J, the gap between germline ends came to 9 bases. CDR3 bases: TGCAGTGCTAGACAGGTAGCGTACAATGAGCAGTTCTTC. This encodes CSARQVAYNEQFF.

This clonotype came up a few times. The J gene is TRBJ1-2, the V gene TRBV2, with 10 bases matching TRBD1. This CDR3 region has 19 residues. The V segment lost 6 bases and the J segment 6 bases; nucleotides outside the gene matches: 22. Per germline, CDR1 SNHLY and CDR2 FYNNEI. Here the CDR3 reads CASSLVTGTGATKRDGYTF. The CDR3, as DNA: TGTGCCAGCAGCTTAGTTACCGGGACAGGGGCTACTAAACGGGATGGCTACACCTTC.

This clonotype appeared many times. The V call is TRBV28, the J call TRBJ1-1; 7 bases match TRBD1. Germline-derived CDR1 and CDR2 are MDHEN and SYDVKM. V shed 7 bases, J shed 0 bases, and the junction held 8 bases outside the gene matches. The CDR3 is 15 residues long. CDR3 DNA: TGTGCCAGCACTCTCACAGGGGAAATGAACACTGAAGCTTTCTTT. Translated: CASTLTGEMNTEAFF. The full variable domain, with the rest looked up from reference TRBV28 and TRBJ1-1, is DVKVTQSSRYLVKRTGEKVFLECVQDMDHENMFWYRQDPGLGLRLIYFSYDVKMKEKGDIPEGYSVSREKKERFSLILESASTNQTSMYLCASTLTGEMNTEAFFGQGTRLTVV.

This clonotype has only a few counts. The V call is TRBV12-3 or TRBV12-4, the J call TRBJ2-2, with 8 bases aligning to TRBD2. V dropped 3 bases and J dropped 6; count of bases not matched to a gene: 3. This CDR3 has 14 amino acids. Written as DNA, the CDR3 is TGTGCCAGCAGTTTTGAGCGGGGGTCCGGGGAGCTGTTTTTT. Protein product: CASSFERGSGELFF.

The sample holds many counts of this clonotype. The chain combines TRBV6-1 with TRBJ2-1, with TRBD1 matching over 7 bases. This CDR3 contains 15 residues. CDR1 and CDR2 from the germline V gene are MNHNS and SASEGT. With 6 bases clipped from V and 3 bases from J, the junction kept 8 bases outside the gene matches. CDR3 coding DNA: TGTGCCAGCAGACCGGACAGGTTGTTCTACAATGAGCAGTTCTTC. It encodes CASRPDRLFYNEQFF.

V is TRBV18 and J is TRBJ2-7, with TRBD2 matching 10 bases. Germline V CDR1 and CDR2: KGHSH, LQKENI. V was clipped by 8 bases and J by 4 bases; unmatched bases: 8. The CDR3 contains 14 residues. CDR3 sequence: CASTLTSGKYEQYF. CDR3 bases: TGTGCCAGCACCCTTACTAGCGGGAAGTACGAGCAGTACTTC. Complete variable domain (other parts from reference TRBV18 and TRBJ2-7): NAGVMQNPRHLVRRRGQEARLRCSPMKGHSHVYWYRQLPEEGLKFMVYLQKENIIDESGMPKERFSAEFPKEGPSILRIQQVVRGDSAAYFCASTLTSGKYEQYFGPGTRLTVT.

This clonotype was seen many times. This sequence joins TRBV6-1 and TRBJ2-5; 11 bases align to TRBD2. After removal of 5 bases from V and 4 bases from J, the junction contained 6 bases not matched to a gene. CDR3 length: 15 residues. Germline V gives CDR1 MNHNS, CDR2 SASEGT. The CDR3 loop reads CASSTLLAGVETQYF. The CDR3 nucleotides read TGTGCCAGCAGTACCCTACTAGCGGGAGTAGAGACCCAGTACTTC.

In its sample, this clonotype was seen a few times. The rearrangement joins TRBV5-5 to TRBJ1-5, with no clear D. V lost 0 bases to trimming and J lost 12 bases, with 10 bases between them. The germline V gene has CDR1 SGHKS and CDR2 YYEKEE (reference sequence). This CDR3 has 12 amino acids. The CDR3 sequence is CASSLGRSGQHF. The CDR3 DNA sequence: TGTGCCAGCAGCTTGGGGCGTTCGGGCCAGCATTTT.